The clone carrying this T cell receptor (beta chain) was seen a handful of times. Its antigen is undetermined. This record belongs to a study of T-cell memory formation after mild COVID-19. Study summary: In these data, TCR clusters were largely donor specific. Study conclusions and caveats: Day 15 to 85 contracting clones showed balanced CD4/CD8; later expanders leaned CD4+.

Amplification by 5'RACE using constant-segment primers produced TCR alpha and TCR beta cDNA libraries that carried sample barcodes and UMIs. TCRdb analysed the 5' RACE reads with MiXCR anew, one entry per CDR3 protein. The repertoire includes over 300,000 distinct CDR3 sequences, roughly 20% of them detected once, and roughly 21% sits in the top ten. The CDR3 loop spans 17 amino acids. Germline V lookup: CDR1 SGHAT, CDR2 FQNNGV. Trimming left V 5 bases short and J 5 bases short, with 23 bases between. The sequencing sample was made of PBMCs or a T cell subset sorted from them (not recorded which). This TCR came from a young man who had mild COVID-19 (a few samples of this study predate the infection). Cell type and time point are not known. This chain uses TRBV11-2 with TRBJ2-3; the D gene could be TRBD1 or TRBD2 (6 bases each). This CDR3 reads CASSLQFSRGAEDTQYF. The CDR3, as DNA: TGTGCCAGCAGCCTCCAGTTTTCTAGGGGGGCGGAAGATACGCAGTATTTT.